What follows are 17 T cell receptor beta chains derived from one specimen sequenced in a study of cytomegalovirus exposure and HLA in healthy donors. 60 Vbeta and 13 Jbeta primers were used in PCR. Clones were read by immunoSEQ multiplex PCR, and TCRdb kept only the in-frame ones, dropping some. This table has about 200,000 clones, approximately 86% appearing once. The sample was PBMCs. These receptor sequences come from a woman under 40 in good health and CMV-seronegative.

The chain joins TRBV5-1 to TRBJ1-2, with a possible D match to TRBD1 (6 bases). Germline lookup yields CDR1 SGHRS and CDR2 YFSETQ. V was cut by 7 bases and J by 0 bases, with 10 bases left in between. The CDR3 covers 13 residues. In DNA form, the CDR3 reads TGCGCCAGCCGGGACACTGCTAACTATGGCTACACCTTC. The encoded protein is CASRDTANYGYTF.

The chain uses TRBV7-2 and TRBJ2-3; the D gene is possibly TRBD2 (5 bases). This CDR3 is built from 15 residues. Trimming took off 4 bases at V and 1 base at J, with 12 bases between the two ends. Per the germline V gene, CDR1 is SGHTA and CDR2 is FQGNSA. The CDR3: CASSSDYARTDTQYF. CDR3 nucleotide sequence: TGTGCCAGCAGCTCTGACTACGCTCGCACAGATACGCAGTATTTT. The variable domain in full, with the rest retrieved from reference TRBV7-2 and TRBJ2-3, is GAGVSQSPSNKVTEKGKDVELRCDPISGHTALYWYRQSLGQGLEFLIYFQGNSAPDKSGLPSDRFSAERTGGSVSTLTIQRTQQEDSAVYLCASSSDYARTDTQYFGPGTRLTVL.

In its sample, this clone was seen once. The rearrangement uses TRBV6-5 and TRBJ2-1; D is unclear. Germline V gene lookup returns CDR1 MNHEY and CDR2 SVGAGI. The CDR3 is made up of 14 amino acids. The V gene lost 0 bases and the J gene lost 6 bases, with 9 bases spanning the gap. CDR3 sequence: CASSYSRFGNEQFF. CDR3 bases: TGTGCCAGCAGTTACTCCCGGTTCGGCAATGAGCAGTTCTTC.

The chain links TRBV10-2 to TRBJ1-4; D gene uncertain. Germline CDR1 WSHSY, CDR2 SAAADI. This CDR3 comprises 15 residues. V was pared by 4 bases and J by 8 bases, with 17 bases between. The CDR3 sequence: CASSVLGSGEEKLFF. CDR3 nucleotide sequence: TGCGCCAGCAGTGTCCTCGGCAGTGGAGAGGAAAAACTGTTTTTT.

The chain joins TRBV6-5 to TRBJ1-1; D perhaps matches TRBD1 (6 bases). This CDR3 is built from 13 residues. V was pared by 1 base and J by 6 bases, with 9 bases between. From germline, CDR1 is MNHEY and CDR2 SVGAGI. This chain's CDR3 is CASSYYAGAEAFF. CDR3 DNA: TGTGCCAGCAGTTACTATGCAGGGGCTGAAGCTTTCTTT.

The V call is TRBV14, the J call TRBJ2-2; the match to TRBD1 covers 8 bases. The trim removed 4 bases at V and 2 bases at J, leaving 3 bases unmatched. The CDR3 spans 15 residues. Germline CDR1 and CDR2: SGHDN and FVKESK. The CDR3 nucleotides are TGTGCCAGCAGCCCCACAGGGGGTAACACCGGGGAGCTGTTTTTT. The encoded protein is CASSPTGGNTGELFF. The full variable domain, in which reference TRBV14 and TRBJ2-2 provide the parts outside the CDR3, is EAGVTQFPSHSVIEKGQTVTLRCDPISGHDNLYWYRRVMGKEIKFLLHFVKESKQDESGMPNNRFLAERTGGTYSTLKVQPAELEDSGVYFCASSPTGGNTGELFFGEGSRLTVL.

The CDR3 nucleotides read TGTGCCAGCAGTTTAACCGGGACTGCGAAGGAGGAGCAGTTCTTC. Amino acids: CASSLTGTAKEEQFF. This rearrangement joins TRBV5-6 to TRBJ2-1, with D possibly being TRBD2 (6 bases). The CDR3 has 15 residues. V was cut by 5 bases and J by 10 bases, with 22 bases left in between. The germline gives CDR1 SGHDT, CDR2 YYEEEE. The full variable domain, in which reference TRBV5-6 and TRBJ2-1 provide the parts outside the CDR3, is DAGVTQSPTHLIKTRGQQVTLRCSPKSGHDTVSWYQQALGQGPQFIFQYYEEEERQRGNFPDRFSGHQFPNYSSELNVNALLLGDSALYLCASSLTGTAKEEQFFGPGTRLTVL.

This clone was counted between two and nine times. The same CDR3 arises from other DNA sequences in this sample as well. The chain joins TRBV4-1 to TRBJ2-1, with TRBD2 matching 13 bases. CDR3 length: 15 residues. The junction had 4 bases not matched to a gene; V was cut back by 6 bases and J by 5 bases. Germline CDR1 reads MGHRA; CDR2 reads YSYEKL. The CDR3 DNA sequence: TGCGCCAGCAGATCGGGACTAGCGGGGAACAATGAGCAGTTCTTC. It yields the protein CASRSGLAGNNEQFF.

V gene TRBV20-1 combines with J gene TRBJ1-2, with D possibly TRBD1 on 5 matching bases. V lost 3 bases and J 5 bases, leaving 7 bases between the germline ends. CDR3 length: 11 residues. Germline V CDR1 and CDR2: DFQATT, SNEGSKA (reference sequence). CDR3: CSASRGYGYTF. The CDR3, as DNA: TGCAGTGCTAGTAGGGGATATGGCTACACCTTC.

This chain connects TRBV28 to TRBJ2-7; D is perhaps TRBD1 (5 bases). V lost 5 bases and J 2 bases, leaving 13 bases between the germline ends. CDR3 length: 14 residues. CDR1 MDHEN and CDR2 SYDVKM come from the germline V gene. CDR3 in amino acids: CASSPWTITYEQYF. The CDR3 DNA reads TGTGCCAGCAGTCCCTGGACAATTACCTACGAGCAGTACTTC.

The rearrangement joins TRBV11-2 to TRBJ2-1; 10 bases align to TRBD2. The trim removed 1 base at V and 6 bases at J, leaving 6 bases unmatched. The germline V gene has CDR1 SGHAT and CDR2 FQNNGV. The CDR3 contains 16 residues. The CDR3 sequence: CASSLGPSGGRNEQFF. The CDR3 DNA reads as TGTGCCAGCAGCTTAGGACCTAGCGGGGGTCGCAATGAGCAGTTCTTC.

In its sample, this clone was seen a few times. The J gene is TRBJ2-7, the V gene TRBV9; 9 positions agree with TRBD1. The CDR3 totals 14 residues. V shed 0 bases and J 3 bases; nucleotides not matched to a gene: 1. Germline assignment: CDR1 SGDLS and CDR2 YYNGEE. The CDR3 sequence: CASSVADRGYEQYF. Written as DNA, the CDR3 is TGTGCCAGCAGCGTAGCGGACAGGGGCTACGAGCAGTACTTC.

This sequence joins TRBV6-5 and TRBJ1-5; no firm D call. There are 15 residues in the CDR3. The germline V and J ends were trimmed by 5 bases and 0 bases, with 11 bases remaining between them. The germline V gene encodes CDR1 MNHEY and CDR2 SVGAGI. DNA of the CDR3: TGTGCCAGCAGTCCCCTCGGGAATAGCAATCAGCCCCAGCATTTT. This sequence encodes CASSPLGNSNQPQHF.

This clone has only one observation. V is TRBV19 and J is TRBJ1-2; D ambiguous. Germline V gene sequence: CDR1 LNHDA, CDR2 SQIVND (reference sequence). The V end was cut by 8 bases, the J end by 5 bases, with 24 bases between. The CDR3 has 16 amino acids. The CDR3 loop is CASRPSLGDRLYGYTF. Here the CDR3 DNA reads TGTGCCAGTCGGCCTAGCTTGGGAGACCGTCTATATGGCTACACCTTC.

This chain links TRBV5-1 with TRBJ2-3; D remains ambiguous. The CDR3 extends over 11 amino acids. Germline V lookup: CDR1 SGHRS, CDR2 YFSETQ. Deletions cut 2 bases from V and 6 bases from J, with 4 bases between. CDR3 coding DNA: TGCGCCAGCAGCTTTGAGGATACGCAGTATTTT. This encodes CASSFEDTQYF.

As for this clone: The sample has other DNA sequences that encode this CDR3 too. This chain connects TRBV6-1 to TRBJ2-7, with D maybe TRBD2 (6 bases). The CDR3 has 14 residues. In germline, CDR1 is MNHNS, CDR2 SASEGT. V lost 6 bases and J 2 bases, leaving 14 bases between the germline ends. The CDR3 here is CASSLSGDAYEQYF. The CDR3 DNA reads as TGTGCCAGCAGCCTTAGCGGAGATGCCTACGAGCAGTACTTC.

The rearrangement links TRBV27 to TRBJ1-5; 7 bases align to TRBD1. V shed 6 bases, J shed 3 bases, and the junction held 5 bases outside the gene matches. Germline CDR1 and CDR2: MNHEY and SMNVEV (reference sequence). The CDR3 has 14 amino acids. The CDR3 coding sequence is TGTGCCAGCAGCAACAGGGGAGACAATCAGCCCCAGCATTTT. Amino acids: CASSNRGDNQPQHF.